The clone carrying this T cell receptor (beta chain) was counted ten times or more. This sample is part of a study of shared clonotypes between healthy human individuals. The protocol was immunoSEQ multiplex PCR, while the TCRdb copy is restricted to in-frame clones and leaves out a portion. The sample holds about half a million clones, about 80% seen once. The CDR3 is 14 residues long. With 5 bases clipped from V and 4 bases from J, the junction kept 7 bases outside the gene matches. Germline V lookup: CDR1 SEHNR, CDR2 FQNEAQ (reference sequence). The chain is built from TRBV7-9 and TRBJ2-5; TRBD1 matches 7 bases. This clonotype originated in a woman aged 40 to 50 in good health. Some clones in this sample may be carry-over from other donors' samples. The sequenced material came from PBMCs. CDR3 amino acids: CASSATGTVETQYF. The CDR3 DNA follows: TGTGCCAGCAGCGCGACAGGGACAGTAGAGACCCAGTACTTC.